These 27 T cell receptor beta chains originate from one sample sequenced in a study of early T cells in non-severe SARS-CoV-2 infection. TCRdb reprocessed the 5' RACE reads with MiXCR, giving one entry per CDR3 protein. The sample has 100,000 or so distinct CDR3 sequences, approximately 16% seen once. The sample here was whole blood, taken at baseline. These receptors originate from an adult who was a healthcare worker with PCR-confirmed SARS-CoV-2 infection or an uninfected control (not recorded which).

This clonotype appeared many times. The chain uses TRBV12-3 or TRBV12-4 and TRBJ1-1, with D perhaps matching TRBD1 (5 bases). CDR3 length equals 13 residues. The germline V and J ends were trimmed by 8 bases and 1 base, with 11 bases remaining between them. CDR3 coding DNA: TGTGCCAGCCGGGACTCGGGGAACACTGAAGCTTTCTTT. It translates to CASRDSGNTEAFF.

This clonotype was picked up a small number of times. The chain is built from TRBV11-2 and TRBJ2-1; D is possibly TRBD2 (6 bases). The CDR3 contains 13 residues. CDR1 and CDR2 from the germline V gene are SGHAT and FQNNGV. V shed 9 bases and J shed 0 bases, with 9 bases lying between them. The CDR3 DNA follows: TGTGCCAGTGAGACTAGCTCCTACAATGAGCAGTTCTTC. Translation gives CASETSSYNEQFF.

The chain recombines TRBV9 with TRBJ2-1, with D possibly matching TRBD2 (6 bases). The CDR3 length is 15 residues. V was cut by 3 bases and J by 5 bases, with 15 bases left in between. The germline CDR1 and CDR2 sequences are SGDLS and YYNGEE. The chain's CDR3 is CASSAGLRKHNEQFF. CDR3 DNA: TGTGCCAGCAGCGCGGGACTCCGAAAACACAATGAGCAGTTCTTC.

In its sample, this clonotype was seen a few times. The chain is built from TRBV10-1 and TRBJ2-1, with D possibly matching TRBD1 (6 bases). With 8 bases removed from V and 8 bases from J, the gap between germline ends came to 13 bases. The germline gives CDR1 WNHNN, CDR2 SYGVQD (reference sequence). This CDR3 comprises 12 residues. The CDR3 DNA sequence: TGCGCCAGCTTCGCTCCAGGGGATGAGCAGTTCTTC. This codes for CASFAPGDEQFF.

This clonotype has more than one count but fewer than ten. This chain joins TRBV30 and TRBJ1-4; D gene uncertain. The CDR3 covers 14 residues. Trimming left V 6 bases short and J 1 base short, with 12 bases between. Germline assignment: CDR1 GTSNPN and CDR2 SVGIG (reference sequence). CDR3 sequence: CACQKVGTNEKLFF. The CDR3 nucleotides read TGTGCCTGCCAAAAAGTGGGAACTAATGAAAAACTGTTTTTT.

The J gene is TRBJ2-7, the V gene TRBV9; tentatively, D is TRBD2 (5 bases). Per the germline V gene, CDR1 is SGDLS and CDR2 is YYNGEE. The germline V and J ends were trimmed by 0 bases and 4 bases, with 14 bases remaining between them. The CDR3 is 15 amino acids. The CDR3 DNA sequence: TGTGCCAGCAGCGTAGAGGGTAGCAGGACTTACGAGCAGTACTTC. Translation: CASSVEGSRTYEQYF.

This clonotype appeared a few times. In nucleotides, the CDR3 is TGCGCCAGCAGCCAAGATAGACTAGCCTACAGCTCCTACAATGAGCAGTTCTTC. As protein: CASSQDRLAYSSYNEQFF. The chain employs TRBV4-3 and TRBJ2-1, with 7 bases fitting TRBD2. After removal of 0 bases from V and 0 bases from J, the junction contained 8 bases not matched to a gene. Germline V gene lookup returns CDR1 LGHNA and CDR2 YSLEER. The CDR3 spans 18 residues.

The rearrangement links TRBV4-3 to TRBJ2-7; D possibly uses TRBD1 or TRBD2 (5 bases each). The germline V gene encodes CDR1 LGHNA and CDR2 YSLEER. The V and J ends lost 0 bases and 3 bases respectively, with 12 bases between them. The CDR3 runs to 15 residues. CDR3 in amino acids: CASSQDWDGIYEQYF. CDR3 in DNA: TGCGCCAGCAGCCAAGACTGGGACGGCATCTACGAGCAGTACTTC.

This clonotype was seen ten or more times. The chain uses TRBV27 and TRBJ2-2; maybe TRBD1 (6 bases). Trimming left V 4 bases short and J 9 bases short, with 21 bases between. The CDR3 runs to 16 residues. In germline, CDR1 is MNHEY, CDR2 SMNVEV (reference sequence). This chain's CDR3 is CASSSRSGTRLRELFF. Written as DNA, the CDR3 is TGTGCCAGCAGTTCCAGGTCCGGGACACGGTTGCGGGAGCTGTTTTTT.

The chain links TRBV28 to TRBJ2-5; D is undetermined. V dropped 7 bases and J dropped 4 bases, with 7 bases sitting between them. The length of the CDR3 is 11 residues. Germline CDR1 MDHEN, CDR2 SYDVKM. CDR3 in amino acids: CASTGVETQYF. The CDR3 DNA reads as TGTGCCAGCACAGGAGTAGAGACCCAGTACTTC.

The chain couples TRBV11-2 to TRBJ2-5; a possible D gene is TRBD2 (6 bases). CDR3 size: 13 residues. The germline V gene has CDR1 SGHAT and CDR2 FQNNGV. V lost 4 bases and J 1 base, leaving 7 bases between the germline ends. CDR3 amino acids: CASSWDFQETQYF. The DNA of the CDR3 is TGTGCCAGCAGCTGGGACTTCCAAGAGACCCAGTACTTC.

The chain couples TRBV7-9 to TRBJ2-3; weak D call: TRBD2 (6 bases). CDR1 and CDR2 from the germline V gene are SEHNR and FQNEAQ (reference sequence). The V gene lost 11 bases and the J gene lost 2 bases, with 11 bases spanning the gap. The CDR3 length is 12 residues. DNA for the CDR3: TGTGCCTGCGGGACGGACACAGATACGCAGTATTTT. Its protein is CACGTDTDTQYF.

This clonotype was seen more than once but under ten times. This chain links TRBV19 with TRBJ2-1, with 12 bases matching TRBD2. The length of the CDR3 is 16 residues. CDR1 LNHDA and CDR2 SQIVND come from the germline V gene (reference sequence). The V gene end was trimmed by 4 bases and the J gene end by 6 bases; junction bases not matched to a gene: 7. This CDR3 is CASSKSRLAGVNEQFF. The CDR3 DNA is TGTGCCAGTAGTAAGTCCCGACTAGCGGGAGTCAATGAGCAGTTCTTC. Full variable domain (rest looked up from reference TRBV19 and TRBJ2-1): DGGITQSPKYLFRKEGQNVTLSCEQNLNHDAMYWYRQDPGQGLRLIYYSQIVNDFQKGDIAEGYSVSREKKESFPLTVTSAQKNPTAFYLCASSKSRLAGVNEQFFGPGTRLTVL.

This clonotype was picked up many times. This chain connects TRBV3-1 to TRBJ2-6, with D perhaps TRBD2 (5 bases). The germline V gene has CDR1 LGHDT and CDR2 YNNKEL (reference sequence). The CDR3 runs 14 residues. The V and J ends lost 5 bases and 0 bases respectively, with 5 bases between them. CDR3 sequence: CASSGLSGANVLTF. The CDR3 nucleotides read TGTGCCAGCAGCGGACTCTCTGGGGCCAACGTCCTGACTTTC.

This clonotype was seen ten or more times. The chain recombines TRBV18 with TRBJ1-6; TRBD1 agrees at 7 bases. CDR1 is KGHSH, CDR2 LQKENI, per germline. The V segment lost 8 bases and the J segment 6 bases; nucleotides outside the gene matches: 10. The CDR3 loop spans 15 amino acids. The CDR3, as DNA: TGTGCCAGCCACGCAGGGGGTACCACTAATTCACCCCTCCACTTT. Translating it yields CASHAGGTTNSPLHF.

J is TRBJ1-1 and V is TRBV4-3; D is unresolved. The CDR3 has 15 residues. Germline V gene data show CDR1 as LGHNA and CDR2 as YSLEER. Trimming took 3 bases from V and 6 from J, leaving 17 bases between them. Here the CDR3 reads CASSQDTLSRSEAFF. CDR3 nucleotides: TGCGCCAGCAGCCAGGATACCCTAAGTCGGTCTGAAGCTTTCTTT.

This clonotype was recorded a few times. This chain joins TRBV4-2 and TRBJ2-7; 7 bases agree with TRBD1. Losses at the gene ends were 3 bases for V and 6 bases for J; bases not matched to a gene: 11. The germline gives CDR1 LGHNA, CDR2 YNFKEQ. This CDR3 contains 15 residues. Here the CDR3 reads CASSQSAPRDSEQYF. CDR3 sequence (DNA): TGTGCCAGCAGCCAGTCGGCCCCCCGGGACAGCGAGCAGTACTTC.

This clonotype appeared many times. V is TRBV21-1 and J is TRBJ2-3; TRBD1, the D gene given by the table, was not confirmed from the DNA. TRBV21-1 is recorded as a pseudogene. The CDR3 loop spans 14 amino acids. The CDR3 is CASSKADPPDTQYF. The CDR3 bases are TGTGCCAGCAGCAAGGCTGACCCCCCAGATACGCAGTATTTT.

At least ten counts were recorded for this clonotype. The gene calls are TRBV12-3 or TRBV12-4 and TRBJ2-1; possibly TRBD2 for D (6 bases). Deletions cut 3 bases from V and 9 bases from J, with 12 bases between. CDR3 length: 13 amino acids. CDR3 protein: CASSFGGSGEQFF. In DNA, the CDR3 is TGTGCCAGCAGTTTTGGAGGGTCGGGTGAGCAGTTCTTC.

This clonotype occurred a few times. This chain joins TRBV7-9 and TRBJ2-3, with TRBD1 matching 7 bases. CDR1 and CDR2 (germline): SEHNR, FQNEAQ (reference sequence). Trimming removed 5 bases from V and 2 bases from J; junction bases left unmatched: 10. The CDR3 totals 16 residues. This CDR3 reads CASSEPTRGSTDTQYF. The CDR3 DNA follows: TGTGCCAGCAGCGAGCCAACCAGGGGGTCCACAGATACGCAGTATTTT.

This clonotype turned up a few times. J is TRBJ2-1 and V is TRBV6-1; TRBD2 matches at 13 bases. Germline lookup yields CDR1 MNHNS and CDR2 SASEGT. The J segment lost 2 bases and the V segment lost 11 bases, leaving 12 bases of the junction unmatched. There are 17 residues in the CDR3. The CDR3 sequence: CACEAGLAGPPYNEQFF. The CDR3 DNA is TGTGCCTGCGAGGCGGGACTAGCGGGACCCCCCTACAATGAGCAGTTCTTC.

The rearrangement links TRBV27 to TRBJ2-4; 8 positions agree with TRBD1. J gave up 3 bases and V 11 bases, and 6 bases lay outside the gene matches. From germline, CDR1 is MNHEY and CDR2 SMNVEV (reference sequence). The CDR3 spans 13 residues. CDR3 sequence: CAGATGGKNIQYF. In DNA, the CDR3 is TGTGCCGGGGCTACAGGGGGCAAAAACATTCAGTACTTC.

As for this clonotype: One junction end disagrees with the germline gene, perhaps due to a read error. The J gene is TRBJ2-5, the V gene TRBV10-3; 8 nucleotides align to TRBD2. This CDR3 is built from 14 residues. Germline values: CDR1 ENHRY, CDR2 SYGVKD. The CDR3 protein is CAIKGGRSQETQHF. CDR3 nucleotide sequence: TGTGCCATCAAAGGCGGGAGGTCTCAAGAGACCCAGCACTTC.

This clonotype has at least ten counts. The J gene is TRBJ2-6, the V gene TRBV6-5; D ambiguous. The CDR3 runs 14 residues. Germline assignment: CDR1 MNHEY and CDR2 SVGAGI. Trimming removed 5 bases from V and 8 bases from J, with 13 bases in between. The CDR3 loop is CASSPIQWTNVLTF. CDR3 DNA: TGTGCCAGCAGTCCGATTCAGTGGACCAACGTCCTGACTTTC.

This clonotype was seen only a few times. The chain links TRBV27 to TRBJ2-7; D is uncertain. Germline values: CDR1 MNHEY, CDR2 SMNVEV (reference sequence). Trimming took 5 bases from V and 3 from J, leaving 17 bases between them. The CDR3 totals 15 residues. The CDR3 DNA reads as TGTGCCAGCAGTCCCACCAAGACCGCCCGCTACGAGCAGTACTTC. Translated, it gives CASSPTKTARYEQYF.

In its sample, this clonotype was seen many times. The J gene is TRBJ2-7, the V gene TRBV7-2; 8 bases fit TRBD2. There are 16 residues in the CDR3. Trimming took 3 bases from V and 2 from J; bases not matched to a gene: 9. Germline V gives CDR1 SGHTA, CDR2 FQGNSA. CDR3: CASSFRGLAGTYEQYF. In nucleotides, the CDR3 is TGTGCCAGCAGCTTCCGGGGGTTAGCGGGAACCTACGAGCAGTACTTC.

This chain connects TRBV12-3 or TRBV12-4 to TRBJ1-6, with 8 bases identical to TRBD1. V trimming: 5 bases; J trimming: 10 bases; junction bases outside the gene matches: 7. The CDR3 is 14 amino acids. CDR3 sequence: CASSPGQGRSPLHF. CDR3 bases: TGTGCCAGCAGTCCCGGACAGGGACGATCACCCCTCCACTTT.